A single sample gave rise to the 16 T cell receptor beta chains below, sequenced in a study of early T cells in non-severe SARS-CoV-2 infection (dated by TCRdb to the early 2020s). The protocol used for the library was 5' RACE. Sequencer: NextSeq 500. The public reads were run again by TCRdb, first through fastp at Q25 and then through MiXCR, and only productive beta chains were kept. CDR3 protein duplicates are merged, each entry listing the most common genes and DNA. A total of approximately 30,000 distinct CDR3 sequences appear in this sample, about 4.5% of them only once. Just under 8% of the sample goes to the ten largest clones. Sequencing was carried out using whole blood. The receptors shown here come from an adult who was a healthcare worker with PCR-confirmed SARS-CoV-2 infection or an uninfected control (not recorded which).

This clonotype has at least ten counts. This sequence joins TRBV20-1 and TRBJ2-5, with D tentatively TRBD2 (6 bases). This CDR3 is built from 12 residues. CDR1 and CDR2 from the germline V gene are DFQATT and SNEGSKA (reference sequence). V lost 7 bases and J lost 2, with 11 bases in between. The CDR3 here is CSGRAGQETQYF. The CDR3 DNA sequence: TGCAGTGGTCGTGCGGGACAAGAGACCCAGTACTTC.

CDR3 loop: CASSYSGGGYGYTF. For the CDR3, the DNA is TGTGCCAGCAGTTACTCCGGGGGCGGCTATGGCTACACCTTC. The V call is TRBV6-5, the J call TRBJ1-2, with TRBD1 as a possible D gene (6 bases). V lost 0 bases, J lost 4 bases, and 9 bases lay in between. Germline CDR1 MNHEY, CDR2 SVGAGI. The CDR3 is 14 residues long.

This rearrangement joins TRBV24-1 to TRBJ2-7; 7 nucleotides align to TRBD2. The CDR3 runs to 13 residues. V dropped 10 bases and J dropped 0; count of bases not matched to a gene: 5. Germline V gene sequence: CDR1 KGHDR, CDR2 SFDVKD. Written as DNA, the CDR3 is TGTGCCACACAAAGCGGGGTCTCCTACGAGCAGTACTTC. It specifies CATQSGVSYEQYF.

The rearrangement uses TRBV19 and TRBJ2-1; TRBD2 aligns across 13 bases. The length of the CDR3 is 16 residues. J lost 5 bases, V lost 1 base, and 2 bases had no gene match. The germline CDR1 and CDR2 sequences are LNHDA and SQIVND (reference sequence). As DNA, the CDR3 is TGTGCCAGTAGTATAGCGGGACTAGCGGGGAACAATGAGCAGTTCTTC. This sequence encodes CASSIAGLAGNNEQFF.

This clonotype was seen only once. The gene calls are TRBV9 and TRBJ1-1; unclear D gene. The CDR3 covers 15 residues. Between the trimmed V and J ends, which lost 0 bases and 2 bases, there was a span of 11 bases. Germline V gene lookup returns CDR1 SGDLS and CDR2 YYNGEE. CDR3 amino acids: CASSVEGTLNTEAFF. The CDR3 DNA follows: TGTGCCAGCAGCGTAGAGGGCACCCTAAACACTGAAGCTTTCTTT.

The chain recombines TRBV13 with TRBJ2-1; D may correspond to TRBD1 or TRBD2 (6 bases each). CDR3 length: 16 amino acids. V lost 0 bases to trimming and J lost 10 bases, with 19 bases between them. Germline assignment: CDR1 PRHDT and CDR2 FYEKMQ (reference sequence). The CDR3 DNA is TGTGCCAGCAGCTTAGGTTCTAGCTGGGGGGCTCGGGAGCAGTTCTTC. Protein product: CASSLGSSWGAREQFF. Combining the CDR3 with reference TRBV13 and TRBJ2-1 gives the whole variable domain AAGVIQSPRHLIKEKRETATLKCYPIPRHDTVYWYQQGPGQDPQFLISFYEKMQSDKGSIPDRFSAQQFSDYHSELNMSSLELGDSALYFCASSLGSSWGAREQFFGPGTRLTVL.

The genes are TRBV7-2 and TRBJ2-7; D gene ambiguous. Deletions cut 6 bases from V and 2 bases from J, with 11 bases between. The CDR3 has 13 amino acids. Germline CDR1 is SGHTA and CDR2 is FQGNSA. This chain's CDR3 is CASRAALTYEQYF. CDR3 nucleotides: TGTGCCAGCAGGGCGGCGCTCACCTACGAGCAGTACTTC.

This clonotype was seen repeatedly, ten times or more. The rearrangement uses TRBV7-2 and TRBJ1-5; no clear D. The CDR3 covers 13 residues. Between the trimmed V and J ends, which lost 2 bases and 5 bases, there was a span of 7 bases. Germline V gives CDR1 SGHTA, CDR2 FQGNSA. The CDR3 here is CASSLSIDQPQHF. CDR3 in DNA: TGTGCCAGCAGCTTAAGTATTGATCAGCCCCAGCATTTT.

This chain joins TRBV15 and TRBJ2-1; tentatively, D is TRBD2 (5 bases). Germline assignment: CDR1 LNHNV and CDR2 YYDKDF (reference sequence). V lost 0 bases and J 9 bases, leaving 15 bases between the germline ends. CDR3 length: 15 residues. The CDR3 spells CATSRDASSGVEQFF. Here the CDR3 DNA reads TGTGCCACCAGCAGAGATGCTAGCTCCGGGGTTGAGCAGTTCTTC. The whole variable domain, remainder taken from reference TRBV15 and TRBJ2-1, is DAMVIQNPRYQVTQFGKPVTLSCSQTLNHNVMYWYQQKSSQAPKLLFHYYDKDFNNEADTPDNFQSRRPNTSFCFLDIRSPGLGDTAMYLCATSRDASSGVEQFFGPGTRLTVL.

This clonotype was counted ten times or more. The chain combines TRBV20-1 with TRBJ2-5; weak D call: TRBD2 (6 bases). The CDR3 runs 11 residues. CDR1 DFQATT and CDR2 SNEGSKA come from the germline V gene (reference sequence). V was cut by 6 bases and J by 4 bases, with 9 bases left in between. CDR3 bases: TGCAGTGCAGGAGGGAGAGAGACCCAGTACTTC. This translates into CSAGGRETQYF.

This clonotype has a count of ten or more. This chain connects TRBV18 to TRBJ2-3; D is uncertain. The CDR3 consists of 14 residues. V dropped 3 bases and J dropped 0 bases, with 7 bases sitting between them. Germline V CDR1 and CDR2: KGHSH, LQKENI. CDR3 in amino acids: CASSPGLSTDTQYF. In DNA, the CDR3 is TGTGCCAGCTCACCCGGATTAAGCACAGATACGCAGTATTTT. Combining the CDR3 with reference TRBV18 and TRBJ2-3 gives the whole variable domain NAGVMQNPRHLVRRRGQEARLRCSPMKGHSHVYWYRQLPEEGLKFMVYLQKENIIDESGMPKERFSAEFPKEGPSILRIQQVVRGDSAAYFCASSPGLSTDTQYFGPGTRLTVL.

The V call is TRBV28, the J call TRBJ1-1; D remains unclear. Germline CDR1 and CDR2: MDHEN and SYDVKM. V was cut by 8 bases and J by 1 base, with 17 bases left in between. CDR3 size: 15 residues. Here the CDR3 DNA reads TGTGCCAGCGGTACACCGGGAAGAAAGAACACTGAAGCTTTCTTT. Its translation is CASGTPGRKNTEAFF.

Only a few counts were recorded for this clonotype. For the CDR3, the DNA is TGTGCCAGCAGCCAGACAGATACGCAGTATTTT. It codes for CASSQTDTQYF. The rearrangement uses TRBV6-1 and TRBJ2-3; D not resolved. The CDR3 is 11 amino acids. The V and J ends lost 6 bases and 3 bases respectively, with 4 bases between them. Looked up from germline, CDR1 is MNHNS and CDR2 is SASEGT.

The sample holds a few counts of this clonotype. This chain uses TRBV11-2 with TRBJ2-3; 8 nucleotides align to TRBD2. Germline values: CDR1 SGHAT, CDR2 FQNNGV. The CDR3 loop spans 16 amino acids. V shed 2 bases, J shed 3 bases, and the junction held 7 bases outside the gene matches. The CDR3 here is CASSLLGRGVTDTQYF. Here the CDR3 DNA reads TGTGCCAGCAGCTTATTGGGGCGGGGGGTAACAGATACGCAGTATTTT.

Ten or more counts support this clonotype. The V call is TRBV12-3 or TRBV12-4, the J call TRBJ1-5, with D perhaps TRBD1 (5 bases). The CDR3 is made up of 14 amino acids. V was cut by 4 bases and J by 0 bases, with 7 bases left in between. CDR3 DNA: TGTGCCAGCAGTTCGACAGATAGCAATCAGCCCCAGCATTTT. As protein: CASSSTDSNQPQHF.

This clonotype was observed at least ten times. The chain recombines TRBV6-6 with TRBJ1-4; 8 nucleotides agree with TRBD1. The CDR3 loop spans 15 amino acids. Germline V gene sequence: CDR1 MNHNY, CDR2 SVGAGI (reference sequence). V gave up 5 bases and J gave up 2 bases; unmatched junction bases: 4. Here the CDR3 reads CASSGQGATNEKLFF. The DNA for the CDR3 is TGTGCCAGCAGTGGCCAGGGGGCCACTAATGAAAAACTGTTTTTT.